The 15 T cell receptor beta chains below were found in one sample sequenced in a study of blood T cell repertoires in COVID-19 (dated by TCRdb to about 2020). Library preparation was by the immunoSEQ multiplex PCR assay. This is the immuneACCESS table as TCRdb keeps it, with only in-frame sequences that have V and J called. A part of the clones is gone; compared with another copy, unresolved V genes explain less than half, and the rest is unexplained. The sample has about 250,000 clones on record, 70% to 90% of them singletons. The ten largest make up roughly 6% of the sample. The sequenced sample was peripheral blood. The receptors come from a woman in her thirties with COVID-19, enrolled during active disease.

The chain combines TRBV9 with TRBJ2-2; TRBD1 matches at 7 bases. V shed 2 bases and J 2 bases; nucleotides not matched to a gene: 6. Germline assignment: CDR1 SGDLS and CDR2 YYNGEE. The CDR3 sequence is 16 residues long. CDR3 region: CASSVTTGPNTGELFF. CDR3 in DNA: TGTGCCAGCAGCGTGACGACAGGGCCAAACACCGGGGAGCTGTTTTTT.

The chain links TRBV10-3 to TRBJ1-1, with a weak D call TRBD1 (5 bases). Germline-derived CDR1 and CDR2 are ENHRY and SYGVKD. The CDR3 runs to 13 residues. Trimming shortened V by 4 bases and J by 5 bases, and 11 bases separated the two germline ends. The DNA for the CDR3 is TGTGCCATCAGTGTGGCCAGGGCGACTGAAGCTTTCTTT. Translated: CAISVARATEAFF.

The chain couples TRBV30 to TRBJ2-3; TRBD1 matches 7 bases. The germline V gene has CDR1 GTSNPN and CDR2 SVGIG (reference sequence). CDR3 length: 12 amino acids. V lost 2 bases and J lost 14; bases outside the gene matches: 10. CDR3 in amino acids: CAWSQDRDSRYF. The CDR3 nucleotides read TGTGCCTGGAGTCAAGACAGGGACAGTCGGTATTTT.

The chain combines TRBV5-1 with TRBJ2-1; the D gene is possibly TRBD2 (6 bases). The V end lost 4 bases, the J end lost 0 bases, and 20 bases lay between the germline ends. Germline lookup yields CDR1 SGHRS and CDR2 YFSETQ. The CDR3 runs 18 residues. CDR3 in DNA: TGCGCCAGCAGCCCCAGAGGTAGCGGAGGGAGCTCCTACAATGAGCAGTTCTTC. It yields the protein CASSPRGSGGSSYNEQFF.

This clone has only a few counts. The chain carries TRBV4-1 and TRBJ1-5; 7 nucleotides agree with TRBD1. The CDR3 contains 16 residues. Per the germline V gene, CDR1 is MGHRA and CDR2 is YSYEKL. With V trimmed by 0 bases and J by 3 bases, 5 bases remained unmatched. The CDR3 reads CASSQEGGTVNQPQHF. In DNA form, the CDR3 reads TGCGCCAGCAGCCAAGAAGGTGGGACAGTCAATCAGCCCCAGCATTTT.

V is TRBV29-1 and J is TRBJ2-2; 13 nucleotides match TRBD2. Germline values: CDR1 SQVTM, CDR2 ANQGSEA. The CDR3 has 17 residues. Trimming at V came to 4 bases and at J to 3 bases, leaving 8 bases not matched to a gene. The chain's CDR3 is CSVVIGLAGEYTGELFF. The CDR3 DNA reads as TGCAGCGTTGTCATAGGACTAGCGGGAGAGTACACCGGGGAGCTGTTTTTT.

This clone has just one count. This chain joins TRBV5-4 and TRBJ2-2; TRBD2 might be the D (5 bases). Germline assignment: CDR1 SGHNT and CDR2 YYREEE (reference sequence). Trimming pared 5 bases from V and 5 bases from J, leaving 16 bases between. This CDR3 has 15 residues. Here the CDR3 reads CASRIWVPGTGELFF. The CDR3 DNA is TGTGCCAGCAGAATTTGGGTCCCGGGAACCGGGGAGCTGTTTTTT.

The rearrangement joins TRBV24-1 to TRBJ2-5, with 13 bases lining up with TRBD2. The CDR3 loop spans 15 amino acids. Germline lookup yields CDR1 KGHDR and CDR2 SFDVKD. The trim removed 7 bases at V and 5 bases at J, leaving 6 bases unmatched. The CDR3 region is CATSILAGGRETQYF. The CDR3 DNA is TGTGCCACCAGCATACTAGCGGGGGGGCGGGAGACCCAGTACTTC.

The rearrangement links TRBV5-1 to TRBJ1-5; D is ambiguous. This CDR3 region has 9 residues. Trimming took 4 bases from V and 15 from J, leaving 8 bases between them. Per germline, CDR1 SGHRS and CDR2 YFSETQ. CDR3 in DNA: TGCGCCAGCAGCACTATTTCGCATTTT. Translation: CASSTISHF.

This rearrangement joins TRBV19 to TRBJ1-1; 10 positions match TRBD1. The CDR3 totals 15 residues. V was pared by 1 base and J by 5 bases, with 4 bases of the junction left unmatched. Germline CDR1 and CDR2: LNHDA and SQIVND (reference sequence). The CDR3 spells CASSIAGQGVTEAFF. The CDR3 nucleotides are TGTGCCAGTAGTATAGCAGGACAGGGGGTGACTGAAGCTTTCTTT.

The CDR3 region has the DNA TGCGCCAGCAGTGTCTCGGACACTGAAGCTTTCTTT. Its translation is CASSVSDTEAFF. The V gene is TRBV10-1, the J gene TRBJ1-1; D gene unclear. This CDR3 is built from 12 residues. CDR1 is WNHNN and CDR2 is SYGVQD in the germline V gene (reference sequence). Trimming shortened V by 4 bases and J by 3 bases, and 6 bases separated the two germline ends.

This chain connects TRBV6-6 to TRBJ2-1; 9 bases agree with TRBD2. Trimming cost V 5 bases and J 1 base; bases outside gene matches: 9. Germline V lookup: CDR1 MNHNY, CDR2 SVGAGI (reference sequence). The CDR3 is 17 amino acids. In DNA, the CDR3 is TGTGCCAGCAGTCCCATAGCGGGGGCCTTTTCCTACAATGAGCAGTTCTTC. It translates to CASSPIAGAFSYNEQFF.

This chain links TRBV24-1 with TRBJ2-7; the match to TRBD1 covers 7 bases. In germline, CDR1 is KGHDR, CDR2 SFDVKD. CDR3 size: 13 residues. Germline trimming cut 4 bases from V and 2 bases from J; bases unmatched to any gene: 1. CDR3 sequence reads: CATSDQGAYEQYV. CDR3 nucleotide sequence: TGTGCCACCAGTGACCAGGGGGCCTACGAGCAGTACGTC.

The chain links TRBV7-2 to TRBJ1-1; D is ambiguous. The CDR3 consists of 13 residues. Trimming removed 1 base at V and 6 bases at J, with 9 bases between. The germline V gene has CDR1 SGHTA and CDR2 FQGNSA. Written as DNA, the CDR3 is TGTGCCAGCAGCTTAGTGTCCCGGGCTGAAGCTTTCTTT. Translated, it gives CASSLVSRAEAFF. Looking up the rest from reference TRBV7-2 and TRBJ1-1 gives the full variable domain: GAGVSQSPSNKVTEKGKDVELRCDPISGHTALYWYRQSLGQGLEFLIYFQGNSAPDKSGLPSDRFSAERTGGSVSTLTIQRTQQEDSAVYLCASSLVSRAEAFFGQGTRLTVV.

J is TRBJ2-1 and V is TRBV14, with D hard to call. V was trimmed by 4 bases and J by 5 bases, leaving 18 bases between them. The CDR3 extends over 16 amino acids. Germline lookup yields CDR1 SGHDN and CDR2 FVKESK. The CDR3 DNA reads TGTGCCAGCAGCCCGCGGCGAAGAAACCACAACAATGAGCAGTTCTTC. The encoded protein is CASSPRRRNHNNEQFF.